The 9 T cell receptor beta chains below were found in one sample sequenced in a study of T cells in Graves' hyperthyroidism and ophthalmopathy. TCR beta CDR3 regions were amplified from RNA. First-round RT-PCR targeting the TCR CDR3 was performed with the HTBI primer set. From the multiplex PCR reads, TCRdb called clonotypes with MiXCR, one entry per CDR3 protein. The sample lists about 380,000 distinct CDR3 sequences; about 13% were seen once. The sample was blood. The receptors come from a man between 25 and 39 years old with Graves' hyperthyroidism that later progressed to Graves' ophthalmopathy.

As DNA, the CDR3 is TGCGCCAGCAGCCATCCGGGGGGAGCGGCCTACGAGCAGTACTTC. Its translation: CASSHPGGAAYEQYF. The chain joins TRBV4-1 to TRBJ2-7, with 7 bases that match TRBD2. This CDR3 comprises 15 residues. The ends lost 3 bases at V and 2 bases at J; junction bases unmatched: 7. Germline CDR1 is MGHRA and CDR2 is YSYEKL.

The chain's CDR3 is CASSLRVTEQYF. The CDR3, as DNA: TGTGCCAGCAGCTTAAGGGTAACGGAGCAGTACTTC. The V and J genes are TRBV7-9 and TRBJ2-7; no firm D call. The CDR3 spans 12 residues. V shed 2 bases and J shed 7 bases, with 9 bases lying between them. Germline assignment: CDR1 SEHNR and CDR2 FQNEAQ (reference sequence).

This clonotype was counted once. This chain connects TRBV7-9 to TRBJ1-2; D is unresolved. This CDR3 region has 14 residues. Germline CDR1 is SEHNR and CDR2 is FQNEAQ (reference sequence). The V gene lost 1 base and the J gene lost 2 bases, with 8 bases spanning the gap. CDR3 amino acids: CASSLGAVNYGYTF. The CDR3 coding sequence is TGTGCCAGCAGCTTAGGGGCTGTGAACTATGGCTACACCTTC.

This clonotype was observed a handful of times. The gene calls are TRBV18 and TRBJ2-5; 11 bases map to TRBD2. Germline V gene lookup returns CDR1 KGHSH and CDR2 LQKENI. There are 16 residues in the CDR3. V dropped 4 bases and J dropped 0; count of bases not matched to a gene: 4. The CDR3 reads CASSQASGGNQETQYF. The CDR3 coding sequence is TGTGCCAGCTCACAGGCTAGCGGGGGGAACCAAGAGACCCAGTACTTC.

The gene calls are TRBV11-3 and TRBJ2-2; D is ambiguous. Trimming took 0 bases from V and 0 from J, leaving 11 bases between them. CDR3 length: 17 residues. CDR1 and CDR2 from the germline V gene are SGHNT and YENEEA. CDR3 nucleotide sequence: TGTGCCAGCAGCTTAGATATGGGGTTCGCGAACACCGGGGAGCTGTTTTTT. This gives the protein CASSLDMGFANTGELFF.

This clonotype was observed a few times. DNA of the CDR3: TGTGCCTGGAGTTTAGGACAGGGAGACCAGCCCCAGCATTTT. Protein product: CAWSLGQGDQPQHF. The chain is built from TRBV30 and TRBJ1-5, with 8 bases matching TRBD1. Trimming cost V 2 bases and J 7 bases; bases outside gene matches: 7. Looked up from germline, CDR1 is GTSNPN and CDR2 is SVGIG (reference sequence). This CDR3 has 14 amino acids. Supplemented by reference TRBV30 and TRBJ1-5, the full variable domain reads SQTIHQWPATLVQPVGSPLSLECTVEGTSNPNLYWYRQAAGRGLQLLFYSVGIGQISSEVPQNLSASRPQDRQFILSSKKLLLSDSGFYLCAWSLGQGDQPQHFGDGTRLSIL.

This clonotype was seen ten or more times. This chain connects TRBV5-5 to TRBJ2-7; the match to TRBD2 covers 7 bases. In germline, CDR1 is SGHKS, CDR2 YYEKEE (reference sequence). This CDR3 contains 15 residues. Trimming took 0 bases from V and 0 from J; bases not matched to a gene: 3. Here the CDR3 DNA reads TGTGCCAGCAGCTTGGGGCTAGCGGACTCCTACGAGCAGTACTTC. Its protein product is CASSLGLADSYEQYF.

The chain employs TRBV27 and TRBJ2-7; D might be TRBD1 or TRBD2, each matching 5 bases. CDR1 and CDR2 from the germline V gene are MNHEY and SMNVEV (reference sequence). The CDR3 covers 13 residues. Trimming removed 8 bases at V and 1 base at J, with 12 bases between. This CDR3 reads CASGRDGSYEQYF. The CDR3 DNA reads TGTGCCAGCGGCCGGGACGGGTCCTACGAGCAGTACTTC.

The CDR3 nucleotides read TGTGCCTCCCCAGACCGGGACACTGAAGCTTTCTTT. This codes for CASPDRDTEAFF. V usage is TRBV27 and J usage is TRBJ1-1, with unresolved D. The CDR3 consists of 12 residues. CDR1 is MNHEY, CDR2 SMNVEV, per germline (reference sequence). V was trimmed by 11 bases and J by 3 bases, leaving 13 bases between them.